The source of this T cell receptor beta chain is a study of cytomegalovirus exposure and HLA in healthy donors. The PCR ran on 60 Vbeta and 13 Jbeta primers. The repertoire was sequenced with immunoSEQ multiplex PCR; TCRdb's copy has only in-frame clones and lacks some. This sample yields about 110,000 clones, of which about 84% are seen a single time; 2% to 2.5% belongs to the top ten. The sequence was obtained from a man aged 25-45 years in good health and CMV-seronegative. The sequenced sample was PBMCs.

This CDR3 reads CASSFRQDNSPLHF. CDR3 nucleotides: TGTGCCAGCAGCTTCCGACAGGACAATTCACCCCTCCACTTT. The chain has TRBV9 and TRBJ1-6; a weak D match, TRBD1 (6 bases). The CDR3 consists of 14 residues. Deletions cut 4 bases from V and 7 bases from J, with 12 bases between. From germline, CDR1 is SGDLS and CDR2 YYNGEE. Full variable domain (rest looked up from reference TRBV9 and TRBJ1-6): DSGVTQTPKHLITATGQRVTLRCSPRSGDLSVYWYQQSLDQGLQFLIQYYNGEERAKGNILERFSAQQFPDLHSELNLSSLELGDSALYFCASSFRQDNSPLHFGNGTRLTVT.